This entry concerns a single T cell receptor (beta chain). This entry comes from a study of blood T cell repertoires in COVID-19. About the study: The study drew acute and convalescent COVID-19 samples from the United States, Italy and Spain. PBMCs, B-cell-depleted T cells, or T cells were the source of the cDNA or gDNA that made up the material.

Germline V CDR1 and CDR2: SGHDN, FVKESK. The V segment lost 4 bases and the J segment 14 bases; nucleotides outside the gene matches: 9. The CDR3 runs to 15 residues. In the original analysis: Reference gene primer amplification yielded estimated nucleated cell counts. The data were produced by immunoSEQ multiplex PCR, yet TCRdb's version contains in-frame clones alone and is incomplete. V, J and clone size are taken as reported in that table, and D and trimming were inferred from the DNA itself. The sample shows around 250,000 clones, 75% to 90% of them seen only once. The sample taken for sequencing was peripheral blood. The chain links TRBV14 to TRBJ1-6, with TRBD1 matching 12 bases. The TCR originated in a woman aged 40-49 years who had recovered from COVID-19. CDR3 sequence (DNA): TGTGCCAGCAGCCGTCTTGGGGACAGGGGGCAAGCCCTCCACTTT. This translates into CASSRLGDRGQALHF.